The 15 T cell receptor beta chains in this list originate from one sample, sequenced in a study of cytotoxic CD8 clonotypes in ibrutinib-treated CLL. The data were produced by immunoSEQ multiplex PCR, yet TCRdb's version contains in-frame clones alone and is incomplete. The table includes about 120,000 clones, roughly 57% detected once. The sample consisted of PBMCs, taken after 24 months of ibrutinib treatment. The receptors shown here come from a human donor with chronic lymphocytic leukemia.

V and J are TRBV29-1 and TRBJ2-2; either TRBD1 or TRBD2 may supply D (5 bases each). V dropped 5 bases and J dropped 5 bases, with 12 bases sitting between them. CDR3 length: 13 amino acids. Germline CDR1 is SQVTM and CDR2 is ANQGSEA. The CDR3 loop reads CSVSSRETGELFF. The CDR3 nucleotides read TGCAGCGTTTCATCCAGGGAGACCGGGGAGCTGTTTTTT.

The rearrangement joins TRBV7-3 to TRBJ2-1; the match to TRBD1 covers 9 bases. Germline values: CDR1 SGHTA, CDR2 FQGTGA. J was trimmed by 8 bases and V by 5 bases; bases with no gene match: 13. The CDR3 sequence is 16 residues long. The CDR3 loop reads CASSLRLGDRADEQFF. CDR3 nucleotide sequence: TGTGCCAGCAGCCTACGCCTAGGGGACAGGGCGGATGAGCAGTTCTTC.

The V gene is TRBV30, the J gene TRBJ2-7; D possibly corresponds to TRBD2 (6 bases). CDR3 length: 14 amino acids. Germline CDR1 is GTSNPN and CDR2 is SVGIG (reference sequence). V was clipped by 0 bases and J by 6 bases, with 15 bases between them. The CDR3 spells CAWSVLGGTSEQYF. Written as DNA, the CDR3 is TGTGCCTGGAGTGTACTCGGGGGAACAAGCGAGCAGTACTTC.

The rearrangement joins TRBV6-1 to TRBJ1-2, with D possibly matching TRBD1 (5 bases). V was trimmed by 2 bases and J by 8 bases, leaving 15 bases between them. Germline V gene lookup returns CDR1 MNHNS and CDR2 SASEGT. CDR3 length equals 14 residues. DNA for the CDR3: TGTGCCAGCAGTGAAAAGTTCGGGACCCGGGGCTACACCTTC. The encoded protein is CASSEKFGTRGYTF.

This chain uses TRBV29-1 with TRBJ2-3; 7 bases agree with TRBD2. The germline V gene has CDR1 SQVTM and CDR2 ANQGSEA. CDR3 length: 13 residues. Germline trimming cut 6 bases from V and 0 bases from J; bases unmatched to any gene: 3. This chain's CDR3 is CSVERGSTDTQYF. The DNA of the CDR3 is TGCAGCGTCGAGCGGGGAAGCACAGATACGCAGTATTTT.

The rearrangement joins TRBV30 to TRBJ1-3, with D hard to call. V gave up 1 base and J gave up 3 bases, with 7 bases separating them. CDR1 and CDR2 (germline): GTSNPN, SVGIG (reference sequence). CDR3 length equals 13 residues. In DNA, the CDR3 is TGTGCCTGGAGTGAAACCTATGGAAACACCATATATTTT. This gives the protein CAWSETYGNTIYF.

This chain links TRBV6-5 with TRBJ1-1; 8 positions agree with TRBD1. The CDR3 is 13 residues long. Germline loops: CDR1 MNHEY, CDR2 SVGAGI. Germline trimming cut 5 bases from V and 5 bases from J; bases unmatched to any gene: 4. CDR3: CASSQTGVTEAFF. The CDR3 DNA sequence: TGTGCCAGCAGTCAGACAGGGGTAACTGAAGCTTTCTTT.

The rearrangement links TRBV29-1 to TRBJ2-7; TRBD1 is a possible D gene (5 bases). The V end was cut by 7 bases, the J end by 6 bases, with 19 bases between. CDR3 length equals 13 residues. CDR1 and CDR2 (germline): SQVTM, ANQGSEA. The CDR3 region is CSADRLQGTEQYF. CDR3 in DNA: TGCAGCGCCGACAGACTCCAGGGTACCGAGCAGTACTTC.

The gene calls are TRBV5-1 and TRBJ1-4; D call uncertain. Deletions cut 1 base from V and 4 bases from J, with 5 bases between. This CDR3 has 13 residues. Germline lookup yields CDR1 SGHRS and CDR2 YFSETQ. The CDR3 spells CASSLQVNEKLFF. In nucleotides, the CDR3 is TGCGCCAGCAGCTTGCAGGTTAATGAAAAACTGTTTTTT.

The chain has TRBV2 and TRBJ2-5; D not resolved. Looked up from germline, CDR1 is SNHLY and CDR2 is FYNNEI. The CDR3 sequence is 13 residues long. Trimming took 6 bases from V and 1 from J, leaving 9 bases between them. CDR3 DNA: TGTGCCAGCAGGGCGGACGCCCAAGAGACCCAGTACTTC. Translation gives CASRADAQETQYF.

This chain connects TRBV7-9 to TRBJ1-1; 7 positions match TRBD1. CDR3 length: 14 amino acids. Per germline, CDR1 SEHNR and CDR2 FQNEAQ (reference sequence). After removal of 3 bases from V and 5 bases from J, the junction contained 6 bases not matched to a gene. CDR3: CASSFQGVLTEAFF. The CDR3 region has the DNA TGTGCCAGCAGCTTTCAGGGGGTTTTGACTGAAGCTTTCTTT.

The chain recombines TRBV29-1 with TRBJ1-2; D is undetermined. There are 10 residues in the CDR3. V lost 4 bases to trimming and J lost 8 bases, with 8 bases between them. The germline V gene encodes CDR1 SQVTM and CDR2 ANQGSEA. The CDR3 DNA follows: TGCAGCGTTGTTGACAACGGCTACACCTTC. Translated: CSVVDNGYTF.

This clone has a single count. The chain carries TRBV28 and TRBJ1-1, with D perhaps TRBD1 (6 bases). Trimming removed 3 bases from V and 4 bases from J, with 18 bases in between. This CDR3 is built from 16 residues. CDR1 is MDHEN, CDR2 SYDVKM, per germline. The CDR3 region has the DNA TGTGCCAGCAGTTTCGGGTCCTGGGGGGCGCGCACTGAAGCTTTCTTT. This encodes CASSFGSWGARTEAFF. Supplemented by reference TRBV28 and TRBJ1-1, the full variable domain reads DVKVTQSSRYLVKRTGEKVFLECVQDMDHENMFWYRQDPGLGLRLIYFSYDVKMKEKGDIPEGYSVSREKKERFSLILESASTNQTSMYLCASSFGSWGARTEAFFGQGTRLTVV.

This sequence joins TRBV11-3 and TRBJ2-7, with 8 nucleotides matching TRBD1. Germline lookup yields CDR1 SGHNT and CDR2 YENEEA. The J segment lost 7 bases and the V segment lost 5 bases, leaving 10 bases of the junction unmatched. The CDR3 consists of 14 residues. The CDR3 nucleotides read TGTGCCAGCAGCGCCCGGCAGGGGGCTGGGGAGCAGTACTTC. This gives the protein CASSARQGAGEQYF.

This clone was detected only a few times. This sequence joins TRBV28 and TRBJ2-2, with TRBD1 matching over 7 bases. CDR3 length equals 16 residues. J lost 3 bases, V lost 5 bases, and 9 bases had no gene match. Germline-derived CDR1 and CDR2 are MDHEN and SYDVKM. In nucleotides, the CDR3 is TGTGCCAGCAGTCCCCCCCAGGGGGTGGACACCGGGGAGCTGTTTTTT. It yields the protein CASSPPQGVDTGELFF.